The clone carrying this T cell receptor (beta chain) ranks as medium-sized (0.01 to 0.1%) in terms of frequency. Its target is unknown. This sample is part of a study of CD8 T cells in cerebrospinal fluid in Alzheimer's disease. Whole-study findings and limits: Compared with controls, mild cognitive impairment or Alzheimer's disease patients showed higher maximum CSF clone percentages.

Germline assignment: CDR1 SGHDT and CDR2 YYEEEE. CDR3 size: 13 residues. CSF cells were profiled by 10X single-cell V(D)J and 5' expression. TCRdb reanalyzed the 10x single-cell sequencing reads, giving one entry per CDR3 protein sequence and no DNA. Its listing shows approximately 1,200 distinct CDR3 sequences. This TCR was sampled from a human donor in good health. The chain recombines TRBV5-6 with TRBJ2-5. Material for sequencing was cerebrospinal fluid. CDR3 residues: CASSLGLLETQYF.